A single TCR beta chain is shown here with its context. Its antigen is unknown. This sample was included in a study of blood T cells in healthy people across ages. Combining a sample-barcoded 5' primer with a J-beta primer mix, a second PCR ran for about 7 to 12 cycles. Every sample gave at least 3 million paired-end reads containing CDR3. A single record per CDR3 protein comes from TCRdb applying MiXCR to the 5' RACE reads. The sample records about 1,500,000 distinct CDR3 sequences, approximately 42% being singletons. Trimming removed 4 bases from V and 3 bases from J; junction bases left unmatched: 10. CDR3 length: 16 residues. Germline loops: CDR1 SGHRS, CDR2 YFSETQ. Notes on the study in general: The study lacked donor CMV status, which possibly confounded expanded clonotype changes.

This TCR was recovered from a woman under 30 in good health. This chain connects TRBV5-1 to TRBJ2-3; 8 nucleotides agree with TRBD2. The sample taken for sequencing was blood. The CDR3 DNA sequence: TGCGCCAGCAGCCTGAGCCAGCGGGAGCGTACAGATACGCAGTATTTT. Translating gives CASSLSQRERTDTQYF. Looking up the rest from reference TRBV5-1 and TRBJ2-3 gives the full variable domain: KAGVTQTPRYLIKTRGQQVTLSCSPISGHRSVSWYQQTPGQGLQFLFEYFSETQRNKGNFPGRFSGRQFSNSRSEMNVSTLELGDSALYLCASSLSQRERTDTQYFGPGTRLTVL.